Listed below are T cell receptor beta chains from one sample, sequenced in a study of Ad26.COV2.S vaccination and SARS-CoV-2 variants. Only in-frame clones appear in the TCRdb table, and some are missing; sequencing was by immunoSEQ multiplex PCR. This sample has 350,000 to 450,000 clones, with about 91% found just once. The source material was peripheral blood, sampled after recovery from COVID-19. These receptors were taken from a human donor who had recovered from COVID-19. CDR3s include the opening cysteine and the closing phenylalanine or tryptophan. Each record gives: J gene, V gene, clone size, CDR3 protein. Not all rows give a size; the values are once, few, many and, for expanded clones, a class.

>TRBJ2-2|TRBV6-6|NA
CASSYRGMNTGELFF
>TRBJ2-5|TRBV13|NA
CASSRGTTQETQYF
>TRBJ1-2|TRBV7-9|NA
CASSFRDFPNYGYTF
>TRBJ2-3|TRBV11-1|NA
CASSRVGNTDTQYF
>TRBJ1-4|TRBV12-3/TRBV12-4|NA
CASSLWSEKLFF
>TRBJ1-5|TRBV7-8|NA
CASSTGTLGQPQHF
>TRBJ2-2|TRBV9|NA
CASSPPSVEGFMNTGELFF
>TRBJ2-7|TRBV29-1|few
CSVTRGRVNEQYF
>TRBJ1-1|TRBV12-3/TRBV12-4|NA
CASSPRGFTEAFF
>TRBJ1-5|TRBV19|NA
CASTRQGGNQPQHF
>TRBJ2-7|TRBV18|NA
CASSPPPGGYEQYF
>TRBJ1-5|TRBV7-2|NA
CASSLRTGEQPQHF
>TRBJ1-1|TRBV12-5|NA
CASGAPGMTEAFF
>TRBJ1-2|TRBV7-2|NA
CASSSGRIYGYTF